The present T cell receptor (beta chain) was sequenced within a study of T cells in localized non-small cell lung cancer. Overall study findings and caveats: Patients showing higher blood T cell density tended to see longer overall survival. Adjacent lung exhibited a median of 57 among the 100 most abundant tumor clones. Clonality peaked in uninvolved adjacent lung rather than tumor. One tumor region alone was sequenced, and heterogeneity therefore remains possible.

Note on this clone: The antigen is undetermined.

The method was immunoSEQ multiplex PCR; TCRdb's version includes in-frame clones alone and lacks a portion of them. The table lists 25,000 to 35,000 clones, roughly 90% of them singletons. This CDR3 has 15 amino acids. Germline CDR1 is LNHDA and CDR2 is SQIVND (reference sequence). The ends were cut back, 0 bases at V and 3 bases at J, with 11 bases in the middle. The TCR sequence derives from an older female donor with stage I lung adenocarcinoma. The sample here was peripheral blood, taken before any cancer treatment. This sequence joins TRBV19 and TRBJ1-1, with a weak D call TRBD1 (5 bases). CDR3 sequence (DNA): TGTGCCAGTAGTATAGATTTTGTGGGGGACACTGAAGCTTTCTTT. Translating gives CASSIDFVGDTEAFF.